A single sample gave rise to the 32 T cell receptor beta chains below, sequenced in a study of OX40 agonist ivuxolimab in advanced cancers. Method: immunoSEQ multiplex PCR; TCRdb's copy keeps in-frame clones and lacks some. The repertoire holds about 82,000 clones, with roughly 90% as singletons. The specimen comprised CD4+ or CD8+ T cells sorted from blood, sampled in a trial of the OX40 agonist ivuxolimab. The source is an adult with an advanced solid tumor such as melanoma, head and neck, liver or kidney cancer.

V usage is TRBV10-2 and J usage is TRBJ2-3; 7 bases line up with TRBD2. With 3 bases clipped from V and 7 bases from J, the junction kept 10 bases outside the gene matches. The germline V gene encodes CDR1 WSHSY and CDR2 SAAADI. The CDR3 is 15 amino acids. CDR3: CASSELAGARYTQYF. The CDR3 coding sequence is TGCGCCAGCAGTGAATTGGCGGGAGCTCGATATACGCAGTATTTT.

The J gene is TRBJ2-5, the V gene TRBV18, with D perhaps given as TRBD1 or TRBD2 (6 bases each). Per germline, CDR1 KGHSH and CDR2 LQKENI. The CDR3 is 17 residues long. V was trimmed by 3 bases and J by 4 bases, leaving 21 bases between them. Here the CDR3 reads CASSPPRGVQARETQYF. CDR3 sequence (DNA): TGTGCCAGCTCACCCCCTAGGGGGGTTCAGGCGAGAGAGACCCAGTACTTC.

V and J are TRBV5-1 and TRBJ1-2; D call uncertain. The CDR3 consists of 14 residues. The V gene lost 0 bases and the J gene lost 2 bases, with 8 bases spanning the gap. Per the germline V gene, CDR1 is SGHRS and CDR2 is YFSETQ. In DNA, the CDR3 is TGCGCCAGCAGCTTGGGGGCAGACAACTATGGCTACACCTTC. It codes for CASSLGADNYGYTF.

This clone has just one count. The chain combines TRBV29-1 with TRBJ2-7; 7 bases align to TRBD2. The germline gives CDR1 SQVTM, CDR2 ANQGSEA. This CDR3 region has 14 residues. The V gene end was trimmed by 6 bases and the J gene end by 4 bases; junction bases not matched to a gene: 12. The chain's CDR3 is CSVVAGVSFYEQYF. Here the CDR3 DNA reads TGCAGCGTCGTCGCGGGGGTTTCATTTTACGAGCAGTACTTC.

The chain has TRBV5-1 and TRBJ2-5; 8 bases are shared with TRBD1. The CDR3 sequence is 15 residues long. Germline V gene lookup returns CDR1 SGHRS and CDR2 YFSETQ. The ends lost 4 bases at V and 5 bases at J; junction bases unmatched: 10. The CDR3 is CASSITGGFGETQYF. The CDR3 DNA reads as TGCGCCAGCAGCATTACAGGGGGGTTTGGGGAGACCCAGTACTTC.

The chain carries TRBV27 and TRBJ1-4; unclear D gene. This CDR3 has 12 residues. Germline CDR1 and CDR2: MNHEY and SMNVEV (reference sequence). Trimming removed 8 bases at V and 0 bases at J, with 4 bases between. CDR3 protein: CASAATNEKLFF. The CDR3 coding sequence is TGTGCCAGCGCCGCAACTAATGAAAAACTGTTTTTT. The whole variable domain, filled in from reference TRBV27 and TRBJ1-4, reads EAQVTQNPRYLITVTGKKLTVTCSQNMNHEYMSWYRQDPGLGLRQIYYSMNVEVTDKGDVPEGYKVSRKEKRNFPLILESPSPNQTSLYFCASAATNEKLFFGSGTQLSVL.

The chain carries TRBV7-2 and TRBJ1-3; a weak D match, TRBD1 (6 bases). Trimming pared 3 bases from V and 4 bases from J, leaving 7 bases between. The CDR3 totals 13 residues. Germline V gene data show CDR1 as SGHTA and CDR2 as FQGNSA. Written as DNA, the CDR3 is TGTGCCAGCAGCTTCACAGGGGGAAACACCATATATTTT. As protein: CASSFTGGNTIYF. Supplemented by reference TRBV7-2 and TRBJ1-3, the full variable domain reads GAGVSQSPSNKVTEKGKDVELRCDPISGHTALYWYRQSLGQGLEFLIYFQGNSAPDKSGLPSDRFSAERTGGSVSTLTIQRTQQEDSAVYLCASSFTGGNTIYFGEGSWLTVV.

This clone has a single count. The CDR3, as DNA: TGTGCCAGCTATCAGGGGGCAATTGGCAATCAGCCCCAGCATTTT. As protein: CASYQGAIGNQPQHF. The rearrangement links TRBV6-1 to TRBJ1-5, with 8 positions matching TRBD1. The germline V gene encodes CDR1 MNHNS and CDR2 SASEGT. This CDR3 region has 15 residues. V was pared by 8 bases and J by 2 bases, with 8 bases of the junction left unmatched.

V and J are TRBV5-4 and TRBJ1-3; the D gene is possibly TRBD1 (5 bases). This CDR3 contains 15 residues. The V gene's germline CDR1 is SGHNT and CDR2 YYREEE (reference sequence). Trimming removed 3 bases at V and 2 bases at J, with 12 bases between. The CDR3 here is CASSSGLGTGNTIYF. The CDR3 nucleotides read TGTGCCAGCAGCTCGGGGCTGGGTACTGGAAACACCATATATTTT.

This clone was detected once. The rearrangement uses TRBV2 and TRBJ1-2; D is unresolved. The CDR3 is 13 amino acids. Per germline, CDR1 SNHLY and CDR2 FYNNEI. V was clipped by 4 bases and J by 1 base, with 7 bases between them. Here the CDR3 reads CASSVSGNYGYTF. DNA for the CDR3: TGTGCCAGCAGTGTCAGCGGTAACTATGGCTACACCTTC.

This clone was detected once. The chain combines TRBV2 with TRBJ2-5; the match to TRBD1 covers 7 bases. The trim removed 7 bases at V and 0 bases at J, leaving 5 bases unmatched. CDR1 and CDR2 (germline): SNHLY, FYNNEI. The CDR3 extends over 14 amino acids. CDR3 in amino acids: CASTETGNQETQYF. As DNA, the CDR3 is TGTGCCAGCACAGAGACAGGGAACCAAGAGACCCAGTACTTC.

The chain combines TRBV5-1 with TRBJ2-5; 8 nucleotides align to TRBD1. CDR3 length equals 15 residues. Per the germline V gene, CDR1 is SGHRS and CDR2 is YFSETQ. V trimming: 3 bases; J trimming: 4 bases; junction bases outside the gene matches: 8. The CDR3 region has the DNA TGCGCCAGCAGCTCTGGACAGGGCCCCCGAGAGACCCAGTACTTC. Residues: CASSSGQGPRETQYF.

The J gene is TRBJ1-5, the V gene TRBV18; TRBD1 aligns across 12 bases. The ends lost 4 bases at V and 10 bases at J; junction bases unmatched: 8. This CDR3 has 15 residues. CDR1 and CDR2 from the germline V gene are KGHSH and LQKENI. The CDR3 loop is CASSLGTGGFNPQHF. Here the CDR3 DNA reads TGTGCCAGCTCACTGGGGACAGGGGGCTTCAACCCCCAGCATTTT.

This chain joins TRBV19 and TRBJ2-5; the match to TRBD1 covers 7 bases. J gave up 2 bases and V 8 bases, and 8 bases lay outside the gene matches. The CDR3 extends over 14 amino acids. Germline V gene data show CDR1 as LNHDA and CDR2 as SQIVND (reference sequence). CDR3 amino acids: CASGSGQPQETQYF. The CDR3 DNA reads as TGTGCCAGTGGGTCGGGACAGCCTCAAGAGACCCAGTACTTC.

V usage is TRBV30 and J usage is TRBJ1-1, with a weak D call TRBD1 (5 bases). Trimming left V 2 bases short and J 4 bases short, with 11 bases between. CDR3 length: 13 residues. The germline CDR1 and CDR2 sequences are GTSNPN and SVGIG (reference sequence). The CDR3 DNA reads as TGTGCCTGGAGTTTTGGGGGTGGCACTGAAGCTTTCTTT. It encodes CAWSFGGGTEAFF.

The V call is TRBV11-2, the J call TRBJ1-4; TRBD1 is a possible D gene (5 bases). The ends were cut back, 3 bases at V and 0 bases at J, with 8 bases in the middle. Germline CDR1 is SGHAT and CDR2 is FQNNGV. The CDR3 covers 15 residues. The CDR3 loop reads CASSFTGATNEKLFF. The CDR3 DNA reads TGTGCCAGCAGCTTTACAGGTGCAACTAATGAAAAACTGTTTTTT.

The chain links TRBV15 to TRBJ2-1; TRBD2 aligns across 9 bases. The CDR3 runs to 17 residues. V lost 1 base and J lost 0; bases outside the gene matches: 4. Germline CDR1 reads LNHNV; CDR2 reads YYDKDF (reference sequence). The DNA of the CDR3 is TGTGCCACCAGCAGAGGTAGCGGGAGCAGCTCCTACAATGAGCAGTTCTTC. It encodes CATSRGSGSSSYNEQFF.

The V call is TRBV28, the J call TRBJ1-4, with 8 bases lining up with TRBD1. This CDR3 region has 16 residues. With V trimmed by 0 bases and J by 10 bases, 10 bases remained unmatched. CDR1 and CDR2 (germline): MDHEN, SYDVKM. The CDR3 protein is CASSLWGTGQGAKLFF. CDR3 sequence (DNA): TGTGCCAGCAGTTTATGGGGGACAGGACAGGGCGCAAAACTGTTTTTT.

The chain uses TRBV18 and TRBJ2-7, with 8 bases fitting TRBD1. The CDR3 runs 15 residues. Germline values: CDR1 KGHSH, CDR2 LQKENI. The V segment lost 4 bases and the J segment 2 bases; nucleotides outside the gene matches: 7. The CDR3 loop reads CASSQSGGPTYEQYF. The CDR3 nucleotides are TGTGCCAGCTCACAATCAGGGGGCCCCACCTACGAGCAGTACTTC.

CDR3 region: CAWTRGLAGETQYF. For the CDR3, the DNA is TGTGCCTGGACCCGGGGGCTAGCGGGAGAAACCCAGTACTTC. This chain connects TRBV30 to TRBJ2-5; 10 bases match TRBD2. The V gene's germline CDR1 is GTSNPN and CDR2 SVGIG (reference sequence). The CDR3 has 14 amino acids. V lost 4 bases and J lost 8; bases outside the gene matches: 10.

V is TRBV30 and J is TRBJ1-1; tentative D call: TRBD1 (5 bases). Trimming cost V 2 bases and J 11 bases, with 12 bases left between them. The CDR3 contains 11 residues. The germline V gene encodes CDR1 GTSNPN and CDR2 SVGIG (reference sequence). The CDR3 is CAWSTGGDAFF. The CDR3 DNA sequence: TGTGCCTGGAGTACAGGCGGGGACGCTTTCTTT.

The chain couples TRBV4-3 to TRBJ2-1, with 11 bases that match TRBD1. The V and J ends lost 4 bases and 3 bases, in that order; junction bases with no gene match: 2. Germline V lookup: CDR1 LGHNA, CDR2 YSLEER. The CDR3 contains 15 residues. The CDR3 here is CASSLGTGGYNEQFF. The CDR3 DNA sequence: TGCGCCAGCAGCCTCGGGACAGGGGGCTACAATGAGCAGTTCTTC.

This clone was seen once. This chain uses TRBV28 with TRBJ2-3, with D possibly TRBD1 on 7 matching bases. The germline gives CDR1 MDHEN, CDR2 SYDVKM. V was shortened by 7 bases and J by 3 bases, with 14 bases between the two germline ends. The CDR3 length is 14 residues. CDR3: CASKGAGGTDTQYF. DNA of the CDR3: TGTGCCAGCAAGGGGGCAGGGGGGACAGATACGCAGTATTTT.

This chain links TRBV4-2 with TRBJ2-3; D remains ambiguous. Trimming took 0 bases from V and 2 from J, leaving 15 bases between them. The V gene's germline CDR1 is LGHNA and CDR2 YNFKEQ. The CDR3 runs to 17 residues. For the CDR3, the DNA is TGTGCCAGCAGCCAAGAAGGAGAACGTGGCACCACAGATACGCAGTATTTT. Translating gives CASSQEGERGTTDTQYF.

The CDR3 DNA reads TGTGCCAGCAGCCCCCGACAGGGGCCCGGTGAAAAACTGTTTTTT. Its protein product is CASSPRQGPGEKLFF. The rearrangement links TRBV9 to TRBJ1-4; 8 bases align to TRBD1. The length of the CDR3 is 15 residues. With 4 bases clipped from V and 7 bases from J, the junction kept 9 bases outside the gene matches. Per the germline V gene, CDR1 is SGDLS and CDR2 is YYNGEE.

The rearrangement links TRBV7-2 to TRBJ2-7, with D hard to call. Trimming pared 5 bases from V and 1 base from J, leaving 6 bases between. Germline V gene data show CDR1 as SGHTA and CDR2 as FQGNSA. The CDR3 runs 12 residues. The DNA of the CDR3 is TGTGCCAGCAGCCCCATTTCCTACGAGCAGTACTTC. It is translated as CASSPISYEQYF.

The chain is built from TRBV10-3 and TRBJ1-1; D is ambiguous. Trimming stripped 3 bases from V and 1 base from J, with 15 bases between. The CDR3 contains 16 residues. Germline values: CDR1 ENHRY, CDR2 SYGVKD. The CDR3 coding sequence is TGTGCCATCAGTGACCAGGCGGCAGTCAGGAACACTGAAGCTTTCTTT. It specifies CAISDQAAVRNTEAFF.

J is TRBJ1-1 and V is TRBV15, with TRBD1 matching over 9 bases. Germline V CDR1 and CDR2: LNHNV, YYDKDF (reference sequence). The CDR3 consists of 13 residues. V was clipped by 0 bases and J by 12 bases; unmatched bases: 5. This chain's CDR3 is CATSRDGTGLTFF. CDR3 DNA sequence: TGTGCCACCAGCAGAGACGGGACAGGGTTAACTTTCTTT. The whole variable domain, filled in from reference TRBV15 and TRBJ1-1, reads DAMVIQNPRYQVTQFGKPVTLSCSQTLNHNVMYWYQQKSSQAPKLLFHYYDKDFNNEADTPDNFQSRRPNTSFCFLDIRSPGLGDTAMYLCATSRDGTGLTFFGQGTRLTVV.

The rearrangement links TRBV28 to TRBJ1-6; D is perhaps TRBD1 (5 bases). The CDR3 spans 17 residues. The V end lost 4 bases, the J end lost 5 bases, and 18 bases lay between the germline ends. From germline, CDR1 is MDHEN and CDR2 SYDVKM. DNA for the CDR3: TGTGCCAGCAGTTCCTTACTCATAGACAGTAATAATTCACCCCTCCACTTT. Translated, it gives CASSSLLIDSNNSPLHF.

CDR3 loop: CASSEAFSYFEAFF. The CDR3 DNA reads as TGTGCCAGCAGTGAGGCGTTCAGTTACTTTGAAGCTTTCTTT. The chain uses TRBV2 and TRBJ1-1; no clear D. The V gene lost 3 bases and the J gene lost 7 bases, with 15 bases spanning the gap. This CDR3 region has 14 residues. Germline V gene data show CDR1 as SNHLY and CDR2 as FYNNEI.

Only one count was recorded for this clone. This chain connects TRBV29-1 to TRBJ1-1; no firm D call. Trimming took off 1 base at V and 0 bases at J, with 6 bases between the two ends. Germline V gene data show CDR1 as SQVTM and CDR2 as ANQGSEA. The CDR3 length is 13 residues. In DNA, the CDR3 is TGCAGCGTTGAAGGGCGGATGAACACTGAAGCTTTCTTT. Its translation is CSVEGRMNTEAFF.

The V call is TRBV21-1, the J call TRBJ2-3; TRBD1, the D gene given by the table, was not confirmed from the DNA. TRBV21-1 is shown as a pseudogene. CDR3 length: 16 amino acids. CDR3 region: CASSKWPQGSTDTQYF. DNA for the CDR3: TGTGCCAGCAGCAAATGGCCCCAGGGGAGCACAGATACGCAGTATTTT.